These T cell receptor beta chains were read from a single sample in a study of blood T cells in healthy people across ages. TCRdb re-analysed the 5' RACE reads in MiXCR, keeping a single row per CDR3 protein. The table lists almost 1 million distinct CDR3 sequences, 51% of them singletons. Input material: blood. The receptors were sampled from a woman aged 60-75 years in good health. Each CDR3 is given with its conserved first and last residue. The order of the fields is clone size, V gene, D gene, J gene, CDR3 DNA, CDR3 protein. D genes are given only for firm matches. Some rows mark clone size as missing; the rest say once, few, many or name a class of expanded clone.

clone_size: -; v_call: TRBV11-2; d_call: TRBD1; j_call: TRBJ2-5; cdr3_nt: TGTGCCAGCAGACGCCGGGACAGGGGCTTTGGAGAGACCCAGTACTTC; cdr3_aa: CASRRRDRGFGETQYF
clone_size: -; v_call: TRBV27; d_call: -; j_call: TRBJ1-6; cdr3_nt: TGTGCCAGCAGTTTTTTCGCCCGAGGGGTCGGGTCACCCCTCCACTTT; cdr3_aa: CASSFFARGVGSPLHF
clone_size: -; v_call: TRBV28; d_call: TRBD2; j_call: TRBJ2-7; cdr3_nt: TGTGCCAGCAGCCCAACCTTAGCGGGAGAGACCTACGAGCAGTACTTC; cdr3_aa: CASSPTLAGETYEQYF
clone_size: -; v_call: TRBV7-6; d_call: -; j_call: TRBJ1-4; cdr3_nt: TGTGCCAGCAGCACCCGAACAGGAGTCGAAAAACTGTTTTTT; cdr3_aa: CASSTRTGVEKLFF
clone_size: -; v_call: TRBV7-6; d_call: -; j_call: TRBJ2-7; cdr3_nt: TGTGCCAGCAGCTTAGGGGCAGACCCTACCTACGAGCAGTACTTC; cdr3_aa: CASSLGADPTYEQYF
clone_size: few; v_call: TRBV12-3/TRBV12-4; d_call: TRBD2; j_call: TRBJ2-1; cdr3_nt: TGTGCCAGCAGCCCCAATTCCGGGACTAGCGGATACAATGAGCAGTTCTTC; cdr3_aa: CASSPNSGTSGYNEQFF
clone_size: few; v_call: TRBV7-9; d_call: TRBD2; j_call: TRBJ2-6; cdr3_nt: TGTGCCAGCACCTTGGGAGGGACTGGGGCCAACGTCCTGACTTTC; cdr3_aa: CASTLGGTGANVLTF
clone_size: -; v_call: TRBV28; d_call: TRBD2; j_call: TRBJ2-2; cdr3_nt: TGTGCCACCCTACTGGGGGGGACCGCGAACACCGGGGAGCTGTTTTTT; cdr3_aa: CATLLGGTANTGELFF
clone_size: once; v_call: TRBV20-1; d_call: -; j_call: TRBJ2-5; cdr3_nt: TGCAGTGCTCTTCCGGGACAACCCTACGGATTTGAGACCCAGTACTTC; cdr3_aa: CSALPGQPYGFETQYF
clone_size: -; v_call: TRBV20-1; d_call: -; j_call: TRBJ2-7; cdr3_nt: TGCAGTGCAGGGAGGCGTAGCTCCTACGAGCAGTACTTC; cdr3_aa: CSAGRRSSYEQYF
clone_size: -; v_call: TRBV4-1; d_call: -; j_call: TRBJ2-7; cdr3_nt: TGCGCCAGCAGCCAAGGGACCTATGTCGGGGAGCAGTACTTC; cdr3_aa: CASSQGTYVGEQYF
clone_size: few; v_call: TRBV5-1; d_call: TRBD2; j_call: TRBJ2-1; cdr3_nt: TGCGCCAGCAGCGTGGACCAGGGGACTAGCGGGAGGAATGAGCAGTTCTTC; cdr3_aa: CASSVDQGTSGRNEQFF
clone_size: -; v_call: TRBV7-3; d_call: -; j_call: TRBJ2-1; cdr3_nt: TGTGCCAGCAGCCGGGACAACCACAATGAGCAGTTCTTC; cdr3_aa: CASSRDNHNEQFF
clone_size: few; v_call: TRBV10-3; d_call: TRBD2; j_call: TRBJ2-7; cdr3_nt: TGTGCCATCAGCGGGGGACAAGCGGGAGGTTCCTACGAGCAGTACTTC; cdr3_aa: CAISGGQAGGSYEQYF
clone_size: -; v_call: TRBV12-3/TRBV12-4; d_call: -; j_call: TRBJ2-1; cdr3_nt: TGTGCCAGCAGCAGGGAAGCATATTACAATGAGCAGTTCTTC; cdr3_aa: CASSREAYYNEQFF
clone_size: few; v_call: TRBV14; d_call: -; j_call: TRBJ2-5; cdr3_nt: TGTGCCAGCAGCCTTTTTACGCTAGAGACCCAGTACTTC; cdr3_aa: CASSLFTLETQYF
clone_size: -; v_call: TRBV5-6; d_call: TRBD1; j_call: TRBJ1-4; cdr3_nt: TGTGCCAGCAGCGGAGGACAGGGGAATGATGAAAAACTGTTTTTT; cdr3_aa: CASSGGQGNDEKLFF